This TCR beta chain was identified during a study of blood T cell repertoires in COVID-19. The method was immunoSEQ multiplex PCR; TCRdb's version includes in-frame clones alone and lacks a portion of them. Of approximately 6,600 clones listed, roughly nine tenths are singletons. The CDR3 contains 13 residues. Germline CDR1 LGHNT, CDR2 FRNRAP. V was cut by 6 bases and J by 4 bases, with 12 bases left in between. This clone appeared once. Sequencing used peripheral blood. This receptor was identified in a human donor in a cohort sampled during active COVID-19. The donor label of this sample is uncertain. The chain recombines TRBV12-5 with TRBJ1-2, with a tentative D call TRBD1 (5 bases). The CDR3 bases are TGTGCTAGTGGCCAACGGGGGAGCTATGGCTACACCTTC. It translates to CASGQRGSYGYTF.